The rows below give T cell receptor beta chains drawn from one sample of a study of CD8+CD57+ T cells in acquired aplastic anemia. MiXCR, applied by TCRdb to the reads, yields one record per CDR3 protein. This sample has 250,000 or so distinct CDR3 sequences, with about 44% found just once. The specimen was sorted CD4+, CD8+, or CD8+CD57+ T cells (not recorded which) from PBMCs. These receptors all stem from a human donor with aplastic anemia. CDR3s include the opening cysteine and the closing phenylalanine or tryptophan. D genes are given only for firm matches.

d_call j_call v_call cdr3_aa
TRBD1 TRBJ2-1 TRBV20-1 CSSPGQGSNEQFF
TRBD1 TRBJ2-5 TRBV20-1 CSAREDRDDTQYF
NA TRBJ2-3 TRBV9 CASSVDNRGVYTDTQYF
NA TRBJ2-5 TRBV20-1 CSMGPRSQETQYF
TRBD1 TRBJ2-3 TRBV15 CATSPGQDTSTDTQYF
TRBD2 TRBJ2-7 TRBV15 CAASSETSGVLYEQYF
NA TRBJ2-7 TRBV9 CASSVGTSYEQYF
TRBD1 TRBJ1-1 TRBV7-8 CASRPTRDRGVYEAFF
NA TRBJ2-2 TRBV24-1 CATSVQGPKAGELFF
NA TRBJ1-5 TRBV15 CATSRQGGDQPQHF
TRBD1 TRBJ1-2 TRBV20-1 CSARDSDRETDSNYGYTF
NA TRBJ2-2 TRBV9 CASSRGTGELFF
TRBD1 TRBJ1-1 TRBV25-1 CARPFIQGAPTEAFF
TRBD2 TRBJ2-1 TRBV4-3 CASSPGTSGVVAYNEQFF
NA TRBJ1-3 TRBV25-1 CASSGLQDYSGNTIYF
NA TRBJ2-6 TRBV12-3/TRBV12-4 CASTMGGATGANVLTF
TRBD2 TRBJ2-5 TRBV7-2 CASSVAGGGETQYF
TRBD1 TRBJ2-7 TRBV10-3 CAISGGQVLTYEQYF
NA TRBJ1-2 TRBV7-9 CASSLTGNLYGYTF
NA TRBJ1-1 TRBV15 CATSRTGRGTEAFF
NA TRBJ1-1 TRBV7-9 CASSLVGTVEAFF
NA TRBJ2-5 TRBV29-1 CSVGSSRETQYF
TRBD2 TRBJ2-5 TRBV7-9 CASSPRGGRWYGEETQYF
NA TRBJ1-1 TRBV7-8 CASSLEGEAFF
NA TRBJ2-7 TRBV20-1 CSARERGWEQYF
TRBD1 TRBJ2-1 TRBV20-1 CSTTKQGNEQFF
NA TRBJ2-7 TRBV6-5 CASRTRANSYEQYF
NA TRBJ2-2 TRBV7-3 CASSLISGELFF
NA TRBJ2-7 TRBV28 CASSWGKYYEQYF
NA TRBJ2-1 TRBV3-1 CAISESPDLLYNEQFF
TRBD1 TRBJ1-5 TRBV10-3 CAISTDREPNQPQHF
NA TRBJ2-3 TRBV14 CASSQDSSGRDTQYF
NA TRBJ2-7 TRBV7-3 CASSLYDEGEQYF
TRBD1 TRBJ2-7 TRBV4-2 CASSQEFGQGHYEQYF
NA TRBJ1-2 TRBV5-1 CASSPDGFRDGYTF
NA TRBJ2-7 TRBV10-3 CASTLGSVASGEQYF
TRBD1 TRBJ1-6 TRBV15 CATNRDRDDPPLHF
TRBD2 TRBJ2-3 TRBV10-1 CARLAGGPDTQYF
TRBD1 TRBJ1-5 TRBV4-3 CASSPGQGAMGNQPQHF
TRBD2 TRBJ2-1 TRBV29-1 CSVRTSGYNEQFF
TRBD1 TRBJ2-7 TRBV5-8 CASSLVNRGSYEQYF
TRBD1 TRBJ2-3 TRBV7-3 CASSEGTARVDDTQYF
NA TRBJ2-7 TRBV4-3 CASGQDALVLSEQYF
NA TRBJ1-1 TRBV25-1 CASSEATTAMNTEAFF
TRBD2 TRBJ2-1 TRBV5-1 CASSLRTSGGSYNEQFF
NA TRBJ1-1 TRBV19 CASMTLKGRFNTEAFF
TRBD1 TRBJ1-5 TRBV6-5 CASGTGQGDHQPQHF
NA TRBJ1-2 TRBV27 CASSYGGSNYGYTF
NA TRBJ1-5 TRBV19 CASSIAYNQPQHF
NA TRBJ2-7 TRBV2 CASKRDSSYEQYF
NA TRBJ2-7 TRBV7-9 CASSRLNGPSYEQYF
NA TRBJ1-6 TRBV9 CASSAGQVRSYNSPLHF
NA TRBJ2-6 TRBV18 CASSPDRANVLTF
NA TRBJ2-1 TRBV28 CASSQGDNEQFF
TRBD1 TRBJ1-2 TRBV7-9 CASSPGVSGGVDGYTF